Detailed here is one T cell receptor (beta chain). The protocol was immunoSEQ multiplex PCR, while the TCRdb copy is restricted to in-frame clones and leaves out a portion. The data hold fewer than 6,500 clones, with 84% observed a single time. This sample stems from a study of chemoradiotherapy in HPV16-positive cancers. Trimming removed 5 bases from V and 10 bases from J; junction bases left unmatched: 6. This CDR3 has 15 residues. Per the germline V gene, CDR1 is SNHLY and CDR2 is FYNNEI. This receptor was identified in a human donor with HPV-associated anogenital cancer. The chain combines TRBV2 with TRBJ1-6; 12 bases agree with TRBD1. The specimen was tumor tissue, collected from a patient who underwent chemoradiotherapy. CDR3 amino acids: CASSPGQGAKSPLHF. The CDR3 DNA sequence: TGTGCCAGCAGTCCGGGACAGGGGGCAAAGTCACCCCTCCACTTT.